This T cell receptor beta chain was documented in a study of blood T cell repertoires in COVID-19. TCRdb's table, derived via immunoSEQ multiplex PCR, lists solely in-frame clones and lacks some. This sample has about 220,000 clones, with about 86% found just once. The participants were between about 18 and 95 years old and came from about two dozen US areas. Participants had their cohort set by participant-reported clinical history. Germline CDR1 LGHNA, CDR2 YNFKEQ. The CDR3 is 16 amino acids. V was cut by 3 bases and J by 0 bases, with 12 bases left in between. This TCR was sampled from a woman between 50 and 59 years old with acute COVID-19. The rearrangement joins TRBV4-2 to TRBJ1-3; D call uncertain. The sequenced material came from PBMCs or T cells enriched from blood (not recorded which). In DNA, the CDR3 is TGTGCCAGCAGCCAGGGTCGGGTTGACTCTGGAAACACCATATATTTT. Amino acids: CASSQGRVDSGNTIYF.